This entry lists 13 T cell receptor beta chains sequenced from one sample in a study of blood T cell repertoires in COVID-19. Sequencing used immunoSEQ multiplex PCR; TCRdb keeps in-frame clones, though not all of them. This table holds some 100,000 clones, around 90% found once. Sequenced material: peripheral blood. The receptors shown here come from a woman aged 60-70 years with acute or convalescent COVID-19.

The J gene is TRBJ2-3, the V gene TRBV18; D possibly corresponds to TRBD1 (6 bases). Germline CDR1 reads KGHSH; CDR2 reads LQKENI. V lost 6 bases, J lost 2 bases, and 15 bases lay in between. The CDR3 runs 15 residues. CDR3 coding DNA: TGTGCCAGCTCCTTAAATCAGGGGTCCACAGATACGCAGTATTTT. Protein sequence: CASSLNQGSTDTQYF. The full variable domain, with the rest looked up from reference TRBV18 and TRBJ2-3, is NAGVMQNPRHLVRRRGQEARLRCSPMKGHSHVYWYRQLPEEGLKFMVYLQKENIIDESGMPKERFSAEFPKEGPSILRIQQVVRGDSAAYFCASSLNQGSTDTQYFGPGTRLTVL.

The chain couples TRBV19 to TRBJ2-1, with D perhaps TRBD2 (6 bases). The CDR3 loop spans 12 amino acids. V was cut by 3 bases and J by 10 bases, with 10 bases left in between. Looked up from germline, CDR1 is LNHDA and CDR2 is SQIVND (reference sequence). The DNA of the CDR3 is TGTGCCAGTAGTATTGGGCTAGCGGAGCAGTTCTTC. Encoded protein: CASSIGLAEQFF.

V is TRBV28 and J is TRBJ2-1; weak D call: TRBD2 (6 bases). The CDR3 runs 15 residues. Trimming removed 3 bases at V and 7 bases at J, with 16 bases between. CDR1 is MDHEN and CDR2 is SYDVKM in the germline V gene. This CDR3 reads CASSFAGLTFNEQFF. The CDR3 region has the DNA TGTGCCAGCAGTTTTGCGGGACTCACCTTTAATGAGCAGTTCTTC. The complete variable domain, with remaining parts taken from reference TRBV28 and TRBJ2-1, reads DVKVTQSSRYLVKRTGEKVFLECVQDMDHENMFWYRQDPGLGLRLIYFSYDVKMKEKGDIPEGYSVSREKKERFSLILESASTNQTSMYLCASSFAGLTFNEQFFGPGTRLTVL.

The table lists this clone with a count of one. The chain has TRBV12-3 or TRBV12-4 and TRBJ2-1; no reliable D call. V was shortened by 7 bases and J by 4 bases, with 11 bases between the two germline ends. The CDR3 loop spans 13 amino acids. CDR3 region: CASTTTPYNEQFF. CDR3 in DNA: TGTGCCAGCACCACGACTCCGTACAATGAGCAGTTCTTC.

DNA of the CDR3: TGTGCCAGCAGGTACGGGGTCTCGAACACTGAAGCTTTCTTT. Its protein is CASRYGVSNTEAFF. The chain is built from TRBV2 and TRBJ1-1, with D unclear. CDR3 length equals 14 residues. Germline V gene sequence: CDR1 SNHLY, CDR2 FYNNEI. The V and J ends lost 6 bases and 1 base respectively, with 12 bases between them. Drawing the rest from reference TRBV2 and TRBJ1-1, the complete variable domain is EPEVTQTPSHQVTQMGQEVILRCVPISNHLYFYWYRQILGQKVEFLVSFYNNEISEKSEIFDDQFSVERPDGSNFTLKIRSTKLEDSAMYFCASRYGVSNTEAFFGQGTRLTVV.

CDR3 nucleotides: TGTGCCAGCAATCAGCGGGATAGACACAATGAGCAGTTCTTC. Translating gives CASNQRDRHNEQFF. This rearrangement joins TRBV3-1 (or the pseudogene TRBV3-2) to TRBJ2-1, with 7 bases matching TRBD2. CDR3 length equals 14 residues. Looked up from germline, CDR1 is LGHDT and CDR2 is YNNKEL (reference sequence). With V trimmed by 7 bases and J by 5 bases, 8 bases remained unmatched.

DNA of the CDR3: TGTGCCCTAGGCGGGACAGATACAGATACGCAGTATTTT. Its protein product is CALGGTDTDTQYF. The chain carries TRBV19 and TRBJ2-3; perhaps TRBD1 as D (7 bases). With 11 bases removed from V and 3 bases from J, the gap between germline ends came to 15 bases. The CDR3 sequence is 13 residues long. CDR1 is LNHDA, CDR2 SQIVND, per germline (reference sequence).

This clone was counted only a few times. The chain has TRBV19 and TRBJ1-5; 9 nucleotides line up with TRBD1. The length of the CDR3 is 20 residues. Per germline, CDR1 LNHDA and CDR2 SQIVND (reference sequence). Germline trimming cut 5 bases from V and 1 base from J; bases unmatched to any gene: 18. CDR3 nucleotides: TGTGCCAGTAGTGTCCAATCACCGGGACAGGGTCCGAGGAGCAATCAGCCCCAGCATTTT. Encoded protein: CASSVQSPGQGPRSNQPQHF.

In its sample, this clone was seen a few times. In DNA, the CDR3 is TGTGCCATTCGGGGGGACACCTCCTACGAGCAGTACTTC. It is translated as CAIRGDTSYEQYF. V and J are TRBV10-3 and TRBJ2-7; possible D gene TRBD2, 7 bases. The germline V and J ends were trimmed by 9 bases and 0 bases, with 12 bases remaining between them. CDR1 and CDR2 from the germline V gene are ENHRY and SYGVKD. The CDR3 contains 13 residues.

About this clone: The junction departs from the called germline gene at one end, perhaps through a read error. The chain links TRBV11-2 to TRBJ2-1; weak D call: TRBD2 (5 bases). This CDR3 contains 15 residues. The germline gives CDR1 SGHAT, CDR2 FQNNGV. CDR3 loop: CVSSLGGLSYNEQFF. CDR3 sequence (DNA): TGTGTCAGCAGCTTAGGCGGGCTCTCCTACAATGAGCAGTTCTTC.

The V call is TRBV6-6, the J call TRBJ2-7, with D perhaps TRBD1 (6 bases). The V end was cut by 6 bases, the J end by 3 bases, with 12 bases between. From germline, CDR1 is MNHNY and CDR2 SVGAGI (reference sequence). The CDR3 extends over 13 amino acids. DNA for the CDR3: TGTGCCAGCAGCGAACAGGGACGCTACGAGCAGTACTTC. Translated, it gives CASSEQGRYEQYF.

This CDR3 reads CASRIRSYNEQFF. CDR3 nucleotides: TGTGCCAGCCGTATTCGCTCCTACAATGAGCAGTTCTTC. This rearrangement joins TRBV28 to TRBJ2-1; D unclear. In germline, CDR1 is MDHEN, CDR2 SYDVKM. CDR3 length equals 13 residues. V lost 8 bases, J lost 0 bases, and 8 bases lay in between.

The chain joins TRBV10-2 to TRBJ1-5; 7 nucleotides match TRBD1. CDR3 length equals 16 residues. Unmatched junction bases numbered 12, after V lost 6 bases and J lost 4 bases. CDR1 is WSHSY, CDR2 SAAADI, per germline. The CDR3: CASRLDRAWGNQPQHF. The DNA for the CDR3 is TGCGCCAGCAGATTAGACAGGGCATGGGGTAATCAGCCCCAGCATTTT.